The rows below give T cell receptor beta chains drawn from one sample of a study of blood T cell repertoires in COVID-19. Assay used: immunoSEQ multiplex PCR; TCRdb lists only in-frame clones, some missing. This sample has over 90,000 clones; approximately 86% occur once, and the top ten carry about 3.2%. Sequencing used peripheral blood. Receptors were obtained from a human donor in a cohort sampled during active COVID-19. The CDR3 runs from the conserved cysteine through the conserved F or W. The D gene is left open where the match is weak.

length: 12; V: TRBV15; D: NA; J: TRBJ2-7; CDR3: CATSREDFEQYF
length: 14; V: TRBV6-2/TRBV6-3; D: NA; J: TRBJ2-3; CDR3: CASSFDISPDTQYF
length: 16; V: TRBV18; D: TRBD1; J: TRBJ1-5; CDR3: CASSPGGGQGNQPQHF
length: 16; V: TRBV28; D: TRBD2; J: TRBJ2-7; CDR3: CASSFSLAVLSYEQYF
length: 15; V: TRBV19; D: NA; J: TRBJ1-5; CDR3: CASSIDRGINQPQHF
length: 14; V: TRBV5-1; D: NA; J: TRBJ1-1; CDR3: CASQGSGGGTEAFF
length: 15; V: TRBV30; D: TRBD1; J: TRBJ1-3; CDR3: CAWSFHRGSGNTIYF
length: 14; V: TRBV11-2; D: NA; J: TRBJ1-1; CDR3: CASRLGAFNTEAFF
length: 16; V: TRBV11-3; D: TRBD2; J: TRBJ2-5; CDR3: CASSLSLAGGRETQYF
length: 14; V: TRBV23-1; D: TRBD1; J: TRBJ1-1; CDR3: CASSQQGYGQGAFF
length: 10; V: TRBV24-1; D: NA; J: TRBJ2-7; CDR3: CATSGDKQYF
length: 15; V: TRBV4-3; D: TRBD2; J: TRBJ2-1; CDR3: CASSQLGRVDNEQFF
length: 15; V: TRBV27; D: TRBD2; J: TRBJ2-7; CDR3: CASRGTGGRRSEQYF
length: 13; V: TRBV10-3; D: NA; J: TRBJ1-2; CDR3: CAISERGNDGYTF
length: 13; V: TRBV6-5; D: NA; J: TRBJ1-2; CDR3: CASRRGSLGGYTF
length: 14; V: TRBV5-6; D: NA; J: TRBJ2-1; CDR3: CASSSLPGANEQFF
length: 16; V: TRBV5-1; D: NA; J: TRBJ2-3; CDR3: CASSLARGEGTDTQYF
length: 18; V: TRBV5-1; D: NA; J: TRBJ1-3; CDR3: CASSNYPTGSISGNTIYF
length: 11; V: TRBV29-1; D: NA; J: TRBJ2-7; CDR3: CSGGGNYEQYF
length: 14; V: TRBV6-6; D: TRBD1; J: TRBJ1-2; CDR3: CASRRTTGESGYTF
length: 15; V: TRBV9; D: NA; J: TRBJ1-1; CDR3: CASSAQQGFNTEAFF
length: 14; V: TRBV6-6; D: NA; J: TRBJ1-3; CDR3: CASRAGLTGNTIYF
length: 14; V: TRBV4-1; D: TRBD2; J: TRBJ2-5; CDR3: CASGPREGWETQYF
length: 13; V: TRBV4-3; D: NA; J: TRBJ2-7; CDR3: CASSQGTGYEQYF
length: 14; V: TRBV6-6; D: TRBD1; J: TRBJ2-7; CDR3: CASCRDRDLYEQYF
length: 16; V: TRBV3-1/TRBV3-2; D: TRBD1; J: TRBJ2-1; CDR3: CASSLGDRGRVNEQFF
length: 15; V: TRBV19; D: TRBD1; J: TRBJ1-2; CDR3: CASPWPGQEPYGYTF
length: 13; V: TRBV6-5; D: TRBD2; J: TRBJ2-7; CDR3: CASYSGSSYEQYF
length: 13; V: TRBV5-4; D: TRBD1; J: TRBJ1-2; CDR3: CASSFGTDYGYTF